The sequence of this T cell receptor (beta chain) was determined in a study of T cell repertoires in cytomegalovirus infection. Findings and limits, study-wide: CMV-specific TCR beta clonotypes restricted by HLA-C dominated the ex vivo response.

A few counts support this clonotype. Its antigen remains unknown. The germline V and J ends were trimmed by 5 bases and 7 bases, with 12 bases remaining between them. From germline, CDR1 is SGHAT and CDR2 FQDESV (reference sequence). CDR3 length equals 14 residues. TCRdb re-called the reads with MiXCR, one entry per CDR3 protein. The table includes 100,000 to 150,000 distinct CDR3 sequences, 20% to 30% detected once. This chain uses TRBV11-1 with TRBJ1-6; D is possibly TRBD1 (5 bases). The receptor's source is a human donor in good health (CMV status not recorded). Some clones in this sample may be carry-over from other donors' samples. The sample consisted of PBMCs, sequenced either directly or after in vitro stimulation (not recorded which). CDR3 DNA: TGTGCCAGCAGCATCGGGACGGACAATTCACCCCTCCACTTT. This translates into CASSIGTDNSPLHF.